This T cell receptor beta chain was sequenced for a study of blood T cells in healthy people across ages. V shed 1 base and J shed 3 bases, with 7 bases lying between them. The V gene's germline CDR1 is SGHDT and CDR2 YYEEEE. The CDR3 runs to 13 residues. Every donor provided roughly 9.1 milliliters of peripheral blood. Together with a sample-barcoded 5' primer, a J-beta primer mix was included in a second PCR lasting about 6 to 11 cycles. Each CDR3 protein is one row after TCRdb ran MiXCR on the 5' RACE reads. The sample holds 1,800,000 or so distinct CDR3 sequences; roughly two fifths are singletons and the top ten take 23%.

The specimen was blood. This TCR was sampled from a human donor in good health. J is TRBJ2-5 and V is TRBV5-6; D unclear. DNA of the CDR3: TGTGCCAGCAGCTTGAAGCTAAAAGAGACCCAGTACTTC. This gives the protein CASSLKLKETQYF.